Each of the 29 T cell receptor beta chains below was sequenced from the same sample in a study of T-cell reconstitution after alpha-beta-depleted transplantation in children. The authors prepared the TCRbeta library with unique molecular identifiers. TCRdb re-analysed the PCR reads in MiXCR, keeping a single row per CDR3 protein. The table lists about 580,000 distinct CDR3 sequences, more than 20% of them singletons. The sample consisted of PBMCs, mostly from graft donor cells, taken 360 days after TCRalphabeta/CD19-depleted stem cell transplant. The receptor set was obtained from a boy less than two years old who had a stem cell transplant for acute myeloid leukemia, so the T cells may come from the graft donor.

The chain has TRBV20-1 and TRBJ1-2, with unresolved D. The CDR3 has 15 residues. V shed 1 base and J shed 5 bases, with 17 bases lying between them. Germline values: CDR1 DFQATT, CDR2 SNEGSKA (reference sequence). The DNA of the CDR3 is TGCAGTGCTAGAGTTAGGACCGGGGTGGGATATGGCTACACCTTC. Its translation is CSARVRTGVGYGYTF.

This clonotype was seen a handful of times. This CDR3 reads CASRTDRNTEAFF. The CDR3 DNA reads TGTGCCAGCAGAACCGACAGGAACACTGAAGCTTTCTTT. This chain joins TRBV6-5 and TRBJ1-1; D perhaps matches TRBD1 (5 bases). The germline V and J ends were trimmed by 6 bases and 1 base, with 9 bases remaining between them. This CDR3 contains 13 residues. Germline assignment: CDR1 MNHEY and CDR2 SVGAGI.

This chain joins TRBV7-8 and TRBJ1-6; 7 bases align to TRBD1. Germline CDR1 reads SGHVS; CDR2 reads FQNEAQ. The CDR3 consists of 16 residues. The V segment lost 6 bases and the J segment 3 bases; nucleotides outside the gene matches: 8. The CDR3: CASSPPGQHYNSPLHF. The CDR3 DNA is TGTGCCAGCAGTCCTCCGGGACAGCACTATAATTCACCCCTCCACTTT. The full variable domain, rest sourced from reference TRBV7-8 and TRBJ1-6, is GAGVSQSPRYKVAKRGQDVALRCDPISGHVSLFWYQQALGQGPEFLTYFQNEAQLDKSGLPSDRFFAERPEGSVSTLKIQRTQQEDSAVYLCASSPPGQHYNSPLHFGNGTRLTVT.

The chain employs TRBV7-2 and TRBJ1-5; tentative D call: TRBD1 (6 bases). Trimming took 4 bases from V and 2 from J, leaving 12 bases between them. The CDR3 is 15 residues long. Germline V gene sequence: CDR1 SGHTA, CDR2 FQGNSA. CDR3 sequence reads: CASSYLSGGNQPQHF. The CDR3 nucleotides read TGTGCCAGCAGCTACCTTTCAGGGGGCAATCAGCCCCAGCATTTT.

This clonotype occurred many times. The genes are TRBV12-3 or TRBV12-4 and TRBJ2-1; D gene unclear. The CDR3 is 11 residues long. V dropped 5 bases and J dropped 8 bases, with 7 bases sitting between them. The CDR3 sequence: CASSLWDEQFF. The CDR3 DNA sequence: TGTGCCAGCAGTCTGTGGGATGAGCAGTTCTTC.

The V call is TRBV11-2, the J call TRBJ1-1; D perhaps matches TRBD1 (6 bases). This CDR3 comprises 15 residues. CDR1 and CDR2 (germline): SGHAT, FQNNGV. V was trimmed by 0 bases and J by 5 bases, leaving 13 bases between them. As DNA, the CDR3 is TGTGCCAGCAGCTTAGATCTAGGGGGAGATACTGAAGCTTTCTTT. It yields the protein CASSLDLGGDTEAFF. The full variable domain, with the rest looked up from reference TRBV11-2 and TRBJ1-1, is EAGVAQSPRYKIIEKRQSVAFWCNPISGHATLYWYQQILGQGPKLLIQFQNNGVVDDSQLPKDRFSAERLKGVDSTLKIQPAKLEDSAVYLCASSLDLGGDTEAFFGQGTRLTVV.

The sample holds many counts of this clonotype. The CDR3, as DNA: TGTGCCAGCAGCCGTGACAGGGGGCGAGATGAAAAACTGTTTTTT. Translating it yields CASSRDRGRDEKLFF. The genes are TRBV7-2 and TRBJ1-4; the match to TRBD1 covers 10 bases. The CDR3 has 15 amino acids. The junction had 6 bases not matched to a gene; V was cut back by 5 bases and J by 6 bases. Looked up from germline, CDR1 is SGHTA and CDR2 is FQGNSA.

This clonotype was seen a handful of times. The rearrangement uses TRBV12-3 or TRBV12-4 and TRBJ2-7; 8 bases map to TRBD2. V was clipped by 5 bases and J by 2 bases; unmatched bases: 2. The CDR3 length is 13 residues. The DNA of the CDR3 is TGTGCCAGCAGTGCGGGGGGCCCCTACGAGCAGTACTTC. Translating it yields CASSAGGPYEQYF.

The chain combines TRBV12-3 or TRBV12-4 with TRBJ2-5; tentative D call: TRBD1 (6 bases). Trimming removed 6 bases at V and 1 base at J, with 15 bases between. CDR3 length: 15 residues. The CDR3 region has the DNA TGTGCCAGCAGCCTTTTAAGGGACACCCAAGAGACCCAGTACTTC. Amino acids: CASSLLRDTQETQYF.

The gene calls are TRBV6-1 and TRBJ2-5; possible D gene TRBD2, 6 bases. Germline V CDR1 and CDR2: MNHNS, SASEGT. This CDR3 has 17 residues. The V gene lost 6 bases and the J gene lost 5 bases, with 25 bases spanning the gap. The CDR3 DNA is TGTGCCAGCAGCTGGCAGCCCCCGGGACTGCGATTGGAGACCCAGTACTTC. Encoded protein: CASSWQPPGLRLETQYF.

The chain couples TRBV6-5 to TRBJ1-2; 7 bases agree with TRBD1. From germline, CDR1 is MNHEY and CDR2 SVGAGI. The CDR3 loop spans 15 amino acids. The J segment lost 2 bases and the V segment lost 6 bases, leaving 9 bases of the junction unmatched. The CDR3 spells CASRSTGTANYGYTF. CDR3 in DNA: TGTGCCAGCAGATCCACCGGGACAGCGAACTATGGCTACACCTTC.

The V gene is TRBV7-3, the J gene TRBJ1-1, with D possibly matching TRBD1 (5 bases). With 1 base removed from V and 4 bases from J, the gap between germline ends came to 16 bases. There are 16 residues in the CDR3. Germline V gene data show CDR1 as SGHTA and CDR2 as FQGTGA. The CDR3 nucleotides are TGTGCCAGCAGCTTAATGGCCGGCGGGGGAGCCACTGAAGCTTTCTTT. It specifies CASSLMAGGGATEAFF.

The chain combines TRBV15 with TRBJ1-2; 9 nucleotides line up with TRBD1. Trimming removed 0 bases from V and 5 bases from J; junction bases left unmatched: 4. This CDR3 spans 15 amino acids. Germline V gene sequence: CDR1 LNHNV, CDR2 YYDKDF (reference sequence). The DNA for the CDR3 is TGTGCCACCAGCAGAGAGGACAGGGGAGAGTATGGCTACACCTTC. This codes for CATSREDRGEYGYTF.

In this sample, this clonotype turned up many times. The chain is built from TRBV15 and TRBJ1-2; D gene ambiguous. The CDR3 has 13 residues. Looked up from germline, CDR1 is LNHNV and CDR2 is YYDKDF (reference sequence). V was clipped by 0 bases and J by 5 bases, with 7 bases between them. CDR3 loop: CATSRDRLYGYTF. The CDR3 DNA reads TGTGCCACCAGCAGAGACAGGCTATATGGCTACACCTTC.

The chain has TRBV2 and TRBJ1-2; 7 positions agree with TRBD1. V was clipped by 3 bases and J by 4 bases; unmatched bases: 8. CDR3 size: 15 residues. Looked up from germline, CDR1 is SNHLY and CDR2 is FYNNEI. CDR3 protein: CASSEAGQAVYGYTF. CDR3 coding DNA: TGTGCCAGCAGTGAGGCAGGACAGGCCGTCTATGGCTACACCTTC. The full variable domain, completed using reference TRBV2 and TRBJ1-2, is EPEVTQTPSHQVTQMGQEVILRCVPISNHLYFYWYRQILGQKVEFLVSFYNNEISEKSEIFDDQFSVERPDGSNFTLKIRSTKLEDSAMYFCASSEAGQAVYGYTFGSGTRLTVV.

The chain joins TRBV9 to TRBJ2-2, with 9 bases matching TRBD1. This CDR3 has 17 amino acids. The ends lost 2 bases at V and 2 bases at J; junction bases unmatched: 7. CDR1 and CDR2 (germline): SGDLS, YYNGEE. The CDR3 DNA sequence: TGTGCCAGCAGCGTTCCAACAGGGGGCGTAAACACCGGGGAGCTGTTTTTT. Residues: CASSVPTGGVNTGELFF.

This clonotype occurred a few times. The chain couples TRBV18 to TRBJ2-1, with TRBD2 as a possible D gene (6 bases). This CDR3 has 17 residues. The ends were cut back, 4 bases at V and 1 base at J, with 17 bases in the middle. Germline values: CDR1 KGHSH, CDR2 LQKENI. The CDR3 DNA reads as TGTGCCAGCTCACGCCAAAAATCCCGGGAGTCCTACAATGAGCAGTTCTTC. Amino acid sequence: CASSRQKSRESYNEQFF.

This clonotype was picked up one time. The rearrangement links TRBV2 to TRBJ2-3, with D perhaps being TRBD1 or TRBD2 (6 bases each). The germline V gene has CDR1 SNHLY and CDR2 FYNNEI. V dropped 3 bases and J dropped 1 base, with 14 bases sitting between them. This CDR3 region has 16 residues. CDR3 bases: TGTGCCAGCAGTGAGTCTTGGGGGGCACGCACAGATACGCAGTATTTT. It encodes CASSESWGARTDTQYF.

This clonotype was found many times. CDR3 protein: CASSPDRGTDTQYF. The CDR3 DNA follows: TGTGCCAGCAGCCCGGACAGGGGCACAGATACGCAGTATTTT. The chain recombines TRBV7-2 with TRBJ2-3; 8 nucleotides align to TRBD1. The V segment lost 5 bases and the J segment 1 base; nucleotides outside the gene matches: 2. Germline CDR1 SGHTA, CDR2 FQGNSA. This CDR3 region has 14 residues.

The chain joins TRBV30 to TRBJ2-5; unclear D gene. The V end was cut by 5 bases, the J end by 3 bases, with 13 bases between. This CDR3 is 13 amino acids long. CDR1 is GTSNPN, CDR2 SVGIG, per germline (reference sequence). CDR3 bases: TGTGCCTGGGAGGATACGGCGGAAGAGACCCAGTACTTC. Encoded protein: CAWEDTAEETQYF.

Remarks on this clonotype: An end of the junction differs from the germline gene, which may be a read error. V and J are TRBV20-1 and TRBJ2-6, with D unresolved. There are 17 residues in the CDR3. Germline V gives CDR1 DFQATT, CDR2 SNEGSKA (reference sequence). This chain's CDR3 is CCASFNSHSSGANVLTF. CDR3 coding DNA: TGCTGTGCTAGTTTTAACTCGCACAGCTCTGGGGCCAACGTCCTGACTTTC.

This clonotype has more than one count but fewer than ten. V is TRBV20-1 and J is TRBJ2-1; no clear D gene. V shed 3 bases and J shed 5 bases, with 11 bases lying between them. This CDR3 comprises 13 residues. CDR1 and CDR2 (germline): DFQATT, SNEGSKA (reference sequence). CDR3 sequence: CSASKDLNNEQFF. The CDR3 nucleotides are TGCAGTGCTAGCAAGGATTTGAACAATGAGCAGTTCTTC.

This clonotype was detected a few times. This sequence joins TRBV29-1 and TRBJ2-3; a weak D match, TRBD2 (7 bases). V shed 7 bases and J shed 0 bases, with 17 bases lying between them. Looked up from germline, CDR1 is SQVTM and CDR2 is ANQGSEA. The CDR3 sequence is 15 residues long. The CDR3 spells CSALPGGQSTDTQYF. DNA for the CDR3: TGCAGCGCTCTGCCGGGGGGACAAAGCACAGATACGCAGTATTTT.

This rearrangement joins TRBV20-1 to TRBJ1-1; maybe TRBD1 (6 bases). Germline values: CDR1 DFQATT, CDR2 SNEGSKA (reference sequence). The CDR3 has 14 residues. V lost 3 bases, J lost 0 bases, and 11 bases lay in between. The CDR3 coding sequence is TGCAGTGCTAGTCCGGGGGCGGTGAACACTGAAGCTTTCTTT. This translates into CSASPGAVNTEAFF.

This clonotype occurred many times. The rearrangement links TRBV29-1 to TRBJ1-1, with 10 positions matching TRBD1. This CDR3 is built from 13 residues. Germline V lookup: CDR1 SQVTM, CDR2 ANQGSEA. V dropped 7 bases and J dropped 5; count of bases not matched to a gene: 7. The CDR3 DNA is TGCAGCGGATCTGGGACAGGGGTAACTGAAGCTTTCTTT. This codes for CSGSGTGVTEAFF.

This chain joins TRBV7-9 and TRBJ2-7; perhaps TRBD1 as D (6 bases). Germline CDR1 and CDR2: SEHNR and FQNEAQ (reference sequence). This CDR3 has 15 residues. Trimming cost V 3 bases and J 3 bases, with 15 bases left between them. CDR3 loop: CASSFLPGQNYEQYF. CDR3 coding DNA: TGTGCCAGCAGCTTTCTTCCGGGACAAAACTACGAGCAGTACTTC.

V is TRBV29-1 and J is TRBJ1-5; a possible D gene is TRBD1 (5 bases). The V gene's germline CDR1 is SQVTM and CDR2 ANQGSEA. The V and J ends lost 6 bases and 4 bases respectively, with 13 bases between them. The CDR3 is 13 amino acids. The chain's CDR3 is CSVVDSANQPQHF. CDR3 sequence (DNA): TGCAGCGTCGTTGACAGTGCTAATCAGCCCCAGCATTTT.

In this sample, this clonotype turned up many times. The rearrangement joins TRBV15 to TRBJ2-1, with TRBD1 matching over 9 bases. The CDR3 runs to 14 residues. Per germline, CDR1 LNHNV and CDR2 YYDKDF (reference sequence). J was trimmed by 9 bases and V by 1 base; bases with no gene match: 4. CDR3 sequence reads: CATSRGGTGTEQFF. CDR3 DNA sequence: TGTGCCACCAGCAGAGGGGGGACAGGGACTGAGCAGTTCTTC.

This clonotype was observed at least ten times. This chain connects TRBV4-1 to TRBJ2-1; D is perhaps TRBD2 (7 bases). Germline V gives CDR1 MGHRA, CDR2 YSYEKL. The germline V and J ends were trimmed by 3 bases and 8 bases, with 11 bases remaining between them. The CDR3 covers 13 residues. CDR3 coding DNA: TGCGCCAGCAGCCACCCCGGGGGGCATGAGCAGTTCTTC. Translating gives CASSHPGGHEQFF.